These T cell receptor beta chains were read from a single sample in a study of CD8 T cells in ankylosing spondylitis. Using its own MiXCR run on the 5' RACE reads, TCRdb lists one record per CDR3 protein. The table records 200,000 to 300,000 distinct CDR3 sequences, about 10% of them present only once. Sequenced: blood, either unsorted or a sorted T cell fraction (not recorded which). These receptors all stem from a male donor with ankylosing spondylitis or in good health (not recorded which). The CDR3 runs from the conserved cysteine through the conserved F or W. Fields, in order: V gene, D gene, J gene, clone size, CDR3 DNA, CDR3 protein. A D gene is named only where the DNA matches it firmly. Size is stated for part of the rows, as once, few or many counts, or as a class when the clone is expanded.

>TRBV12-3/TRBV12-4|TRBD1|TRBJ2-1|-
TGTGCCAGCAGTTTCGGAACAGGGGATAATGAGCAGTTCTTC
CASSFGTGDNEQFF
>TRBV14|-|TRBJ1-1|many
TGTGCCAGCAGCCCATACCGGGCGGACACTGAAGCTTTCTTT
CASSPYRADTEAFF
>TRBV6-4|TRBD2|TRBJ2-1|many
TGTGCCAGCAGTGACACCGGGACTAGCGGCTACAATGAGCAGTTCTTC
CASSDTGTSGYNEQFF
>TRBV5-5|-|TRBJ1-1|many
TGTGCCAGCAGCTTGCTAGGGACGAACACTGAAGCTTTCTTT
CASSLLGTNTEAFF
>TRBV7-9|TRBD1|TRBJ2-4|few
TGTGCCAGCAGCTTAGCGCGGGGGACAGGGGGCCACATTCAGTACTTC
CASSLARGTGGHIQYF
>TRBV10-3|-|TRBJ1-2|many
TGTGCCATCAGTGAACAGGGAACGGGCTATGGCTACACCTTC
CAISEQGTGYGYTF
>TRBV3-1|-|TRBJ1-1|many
TGTGCCAGCAGCCCGCCCCACAAGGGCGCCGAAGCTTTCTTT
CASSPPHKGAEAFF
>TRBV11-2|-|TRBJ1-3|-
TGTGCCAGCAGCTTAGACAGGGTCCCTGGAAACACCATATATTTT
CASSLDRVPGNTIYF
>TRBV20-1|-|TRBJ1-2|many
TGCAGTGCTAGCGGGACCTCTGGAGTGGGCTACACCTTC
CSASGTSGVGYTF
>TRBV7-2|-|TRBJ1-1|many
TGTGCCAGCAGCCCCTCGGGAGGGGAGAACACTGAAGCTTTCTTT
CASSPSGGENTEAFF
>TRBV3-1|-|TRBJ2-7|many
TGTGCCAGCAGCCGAGGGCCCAACTACGAGCAGTACTTC
CASSRGPNYEQYF
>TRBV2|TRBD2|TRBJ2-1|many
TGTGCCAGCAGTCGGACTAGCGGGAGAAACGATGAGCAGTTCTTC
CASSRTSGRNDEQFF
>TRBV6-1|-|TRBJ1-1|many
TGTGCCAGCCTATCACGGGGACTGAACACTGAAGCTTTCTTT
CASLSRGLNTEAFF
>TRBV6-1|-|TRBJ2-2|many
TGTGCCAGCAGTGAAATTCGGAGCCCCACCGGGGAGCTGTTTTTT
CASSEIRSPTGELFF
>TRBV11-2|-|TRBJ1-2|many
TGTGCCAGCAGCCGGCAACAGGGTGGCTACACCTTC
CASSRQQGGYTF
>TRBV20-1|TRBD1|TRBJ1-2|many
TGCAGCGCCCCGTCGACAGGGGTGGGAGACTATGGCTACACCTTC
CSAPSTGVGDYGYTF
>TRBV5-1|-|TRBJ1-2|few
TGCGCCAGCACACCTTTGACGGCGAACTATGGCTACACCTTC
CASTPLTANYGYTF